This TCR beta chain derives from a study of technical replicates of blood from a few donors (dated by TCRdb to 2016 to 2017). Receptor libraries were prepared by the immunoSEQ multiplex PCR assay. What TCRdb holds here is the immuneACCESS table cut down to in-frame rearrangements. Part of the clones is not present; checked against another copy, under half of the missing clones reflect an unresolved V gene, and the others are unexplained. Present in this sample are about 91,000 clones, 85% to 95% of which were seen just once. The top ten constitute under 0.3% of the sample. Remarks on this clone: Its binding antigen is unknown. Base qualities are not at hand, and no much larger clone is one base apart.

According to the germline V gene (reference sequence), CDR1 reads PRHDT and CDR2 reads FYEKMQ. V is shortened by 1 base, J by 0 bases, and the region joining them spans 8 bases. Inclusive of the bounding cysteine and phenylalanine, the CDR3 is 15 residues long. Just the 45-base CDR3 DNA is kept, in frame starting at base 1. The sequence came from a human donor in good health. The chain is assembled from TRBV13 and TRBJ2-3, with TRBD2 perhaps the D gene, on 6 matching bases. The sample was T cells isolated from PBMCs. The DNA is TGTGCCAGCAGCTTAGAGCTAGCGAGCACAGATACGCAGTATTTT. Translated, it gives CASSLELASTDTQYF.